The sequence of this T cell receptor beta chain was determined in a study of T cells in Graves' hyperthyroidism and ophthalmopathy. Overall study results and limits: Clonotypes that were expanded in thyroid above 0.001 mostly appeared in blood too. A 13 V-J model separated ophthalmopathy from stable hyperthyroidism. Ophthalmopathy got predicted by the model a median approximately 6.4 months before its onset.

The TCR beta CDR3 regions underwent amplification using RNA transcripts as the source. When the TCR CDR3 underwent first-round RT-PCR, the HTBI primer set was used. Each CDR3 protein is one row after TCRdb ran MiXCR on the multiplex PCR reads. The sample shows just over 550,000 distinct CDR3 sequences, 40% to 55% of them seen only once. This clonotype was counted ten times or more. As yet, its antigen is unknown. It was uncontrolled infection, other autoimmune disease, pregnancy or lactation that excluded patients. The CDR3 runs to 13 residues. Trimming shortened V by 3 bases and J by 11 bases, and 16 bases separated the two germline ends.

The chain uses TRBV12-3 or TRBV12-4 and TRBJ1-1; D gene ambiguous. Sequences were obtained from peripheral blood or thyroid tissue (not recorded which). This receptor was taken from a woman between 18 and 29 years old with Graves' hyperthyroidism. The CDR3 DNA follows: TGTGCCAGCAGTTTGGGAGCCAGTCAGTATGCTTTCTTT. Translating it yields CASSLGASQYAFF.